One and the same sample provided the 10 T cell receptor beta chains below, sequenced in a study of shared clonotypes between healthy human individuals. Method: immunoSEQ multiplex PCR; TCRdb's copy keeps in-frame clones and lacks some. The sample comprises about 320,000 clones, roughly 84% of which are singletons, and around 16% rests with the top ten. Sequenced sample: memory CD8+ T cells sorted from blood. Stated subset: CD45RO+ cells pooled with CCR7-negative TemRA cells. These receptors came from a man between 18 and 29 years old in good health.

The J gene is TRBJ1-1, the V gene TRBV5-6; 8 nucleotides agree with TRBD1. The CDR3 extends over 14 amino acids. Germline V CDR1 and CDR2: SGHDT, YYEEEE. J gave up 4 bases and V 3 bases, and 5 bases lay outside the gene matches. This CDR3 is CASSWDRLVTEAFF. Written as DNA, the CDR3 is TGTGCCAGCAGCTGGGACAGGCTAGTCACTGAAGCTTTCTTT.

The chain carries TRBV5-6 and TRBJ2-1; D not certain. From germline, CDR1 is SGHDT and CDR2 YYEEEE. CDR3 length: 15 residues. The V end was cut by 0 bases, the J end by 0 bases, with 7 bases between. The CDR3 coding sequence is TGTGCCAGCAGCTTGGGGGTTAGCTCCTACAATGAGCAGTTCTTC. Protein sequence: CASSLGVSSYNEQFF.

This chain connects TRBV10-2 to TRBJ2-7; 9 nucleotides align to TRBD1. CDR1 is WSHSY, CDR2 SAAADI, per germline. The CDR3 runs to 16 residues. V trimming: 3 bases; J trimming: 6 bases; junction bases outside the gene matches: 12. The CDR3 coding sequence is TGCGCCAGCAGTGAACTCGGACCGGGACAGGGTGCCGAGCAGTACTTC. Translation: CASSELGPGQGAEQYF.

The chain combines TRBV18 with TRBJ2-7, with D tentatively TRBD2 (6 bases). Germline V lookup: CDR1 KGHSH, CDR2 LQKENI. Between the trimmed V and J ends, which lost 3 bases and 3 bases, there was a span of 18 bases. The CDR3 is 16 amino acids. DNA for the CDR3: TGTGCCAGCTCACCCCTAGAGTTTTCGGGGGACTACGAGCAGTACTTC. Residues: CASSPLEFSGDYEQYF.

In nucleotides, the CDR3 is TGTGCCAGCAGTGATAGGGGAAACTATGGCTACACCTTC. Protein: CASSDRGNYGYTF. The chain has TRBV2 and TRBJ1-2, with a possible D match to TRBD1 (5 bases). Looked up from germline, CDR1 is SNHLY and CDR2 is FYNNEI. The CDR3 sequence is 13 residues long. Trimming pared 3 bases from V and 2 bases from J, leaving 7 bases between.

The rearrangement joins TRBV5-8 to TRBJ1-4; TRBD1 matches 8 bases. CDR1 and CDR2 (germline): SGHTS, YDEGEE. Trimming cost V 0 bases and J 4 bases; bases outside gene matches: 5. The CDR3 spans 16 residues. The CDR3, as DNA: TGTGCCAGCAGCTTGGCCAACAGGGGGATTAATGAAAAACTGTTTTTT. Its translation: CASSLANRGINEKLFF. The variable domain in full, with the rest retrieved from reference TRBV5-8 and TRBJ1-4, is EAGVTQSPTHLIKTRGQQATLRCSPISGHTSVYWYQQALGLGLQFLLWYDEGEERNRGNFPPRFSGRQFPNYSSELNVNALELEDSALYLCASSLANRGINEKLFFGSGTQLSVL.

The chain employs TRBV2 and TRBJ2-5, with TRBD2 identical over 7 bases. The V segment lost 6 bases and the J segment 4 bases; nucleotides outside the gene matches: 8. The CDR3 is 14 residues long. Germline CDR1 reads SNHLY; CDR2 reads FYNNEI. The CDR3 DNA reads TGTGCCAGCAGCCACCCTGGGGAGGGAGAGACCCAGTACTTC. Residues: CASSHPGEGETQYF.

The V and J genes are TRBV5-1 and TRBJ2-1, with 12 bases matching TRBD2. Trimming removed 5 bases from V and 7 bases from J; junction bases left unmatched: 7. This CDR3 contains 15 residues. Germline CDR1 reads SGHRS; CDR2 reads YFSETQ. CDR3 region: CASRLLAGGPNEQFF. The CDR3 DNA reads TGCGCCAGCAGACTGCTAGCGGGAGGGCCGAATGAGCAGTTCTTC.

V gene TRBV4-3 combines with J gene TRBJ1-1, with a tentative D call TRBD1 (5 bases). The CDR3 is 15 residues long. V lost 1 base to trimming and J lost 5 bases, with 14 bases between them. Germline V CDR1 and CDR2: LGHNA, YSLEER. The CDR3 region is CASSQGLGGGTEAFF. In nucleotides, the CDR3 is TGCGCCAGCAGCCAAGGTCTGGGTGGGGGAACTGAAGCTTTCTTT.

The genes are TRBV28 and TRBJ1-4; D unresolved. V dropped 3 bases and J dropped 2 bases, with 7 bases sitting between them. This CDR3 region has 14 residues. Germline loops: CDR1 MDHEN, CDR2 SYDVKM. The CDR3 reads CASSFTGTNEKLFF. CDR3 DNA sequence: TGTGCCAGCAGTTTCACTGGGACTAATGAAAAACTGTTTTTT. The whole variable domain, filled in from reference TRBV28 and TRBJ1-4, reads DVKVTQSSRYLVKRTGEKVFLECVQDMDHENMFWYRQDPGLGLRLIYFSYDVKMKEKGDIPEGYSVSREKKERFSLILESASTNQTSMYLCASSFTGTNEKLFFGSGTQLSVL.